This TCR beta chain was sequenced during a study of sequential checkpoint blockade in melanoma. Regarding treatment: randomized to nivolumab then ipilimumab (arm A) or the reverse (arm B). Patients had received no earlier DNA-damaging chemotherapy. Method: immunoSEQ multiplex PCR; TCRdb's copy keeps in-frame clones and lacks some. The table includes around 26,000 clones, 60% to 80% detected once. The V and J ends lost 6 bases and 3 bases, in that order; junction bases with no gene match: 8. This CDR3 is built from 16 residues. The germline CDR1 and CDR2 sequences are MNHEY and SMNVEV (reference sequence).

Here the sequenced sample was CD8+ T cells sorted from blood (inferred from file names), taken from a patient given nivolumab and ipilimumab in sequence. The receptor was derived from a human donor with melanoma. V is TRBV27 and J is TRBJ1-2, with 12 bases identical to TRBD1. CDR3 nucleotide sequence: TGTGCCAGCAGCCGGGACAGGGGGCCCCTGCACTATGGCTACACCTTC. It translates to CASSRDRGPLHYGYTF.